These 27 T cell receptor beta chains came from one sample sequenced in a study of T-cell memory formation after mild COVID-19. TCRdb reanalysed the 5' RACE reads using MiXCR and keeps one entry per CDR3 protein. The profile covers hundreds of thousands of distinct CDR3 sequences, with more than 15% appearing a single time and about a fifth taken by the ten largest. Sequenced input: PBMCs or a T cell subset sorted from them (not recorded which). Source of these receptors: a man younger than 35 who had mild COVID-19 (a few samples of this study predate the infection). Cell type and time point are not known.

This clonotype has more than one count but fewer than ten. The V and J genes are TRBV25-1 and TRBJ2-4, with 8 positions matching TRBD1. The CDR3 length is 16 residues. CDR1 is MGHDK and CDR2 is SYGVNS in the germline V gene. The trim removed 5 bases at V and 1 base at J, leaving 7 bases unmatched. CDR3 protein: CASSPLTGVAKNIQYF. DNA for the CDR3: TGTGCCAGCAGTCCCCTGACAGGGGTGGCCAAAAACATTCAGTACTTC.

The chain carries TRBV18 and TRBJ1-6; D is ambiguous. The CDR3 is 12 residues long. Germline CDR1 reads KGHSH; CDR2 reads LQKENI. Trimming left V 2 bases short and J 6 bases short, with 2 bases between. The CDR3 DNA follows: TGTGCCAGCTCACCAGTTAATTCACCCCTCCACTTT. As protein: CASSPVNSPLHF.

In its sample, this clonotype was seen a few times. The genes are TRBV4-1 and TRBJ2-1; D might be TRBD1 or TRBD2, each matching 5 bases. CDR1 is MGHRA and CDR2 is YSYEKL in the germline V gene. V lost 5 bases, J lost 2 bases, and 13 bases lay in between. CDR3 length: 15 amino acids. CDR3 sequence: CASSARDGAYNEQFF. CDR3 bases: TGCGCCAGCAGCGCCCGGGACGGGGCCTACAATGAGCAGTTCTTC.

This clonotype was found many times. The CDR3 protein is CASSFSRGSSYEQYF. Here the CDR3 DNA reads TGTGCCAGCAGCTTCTCCCGGGGGTCGTCCTACGAGCAGTACTTC. The V gene is TRBV11-2, the J gene TRBJ2-7; a weak D match, TRBD2 (6 bases). Germline values: CDR1 SGHAT, CDR2 FQNNGV. The V end lost 3 bases, the J end lost 1 base, and 13 bases lay between the germline ends. The CDR3 is made up of 15 amino acids.

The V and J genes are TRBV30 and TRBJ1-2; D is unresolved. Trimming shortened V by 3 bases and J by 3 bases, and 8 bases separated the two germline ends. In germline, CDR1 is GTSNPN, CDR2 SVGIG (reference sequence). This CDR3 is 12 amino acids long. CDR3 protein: CAWSPADYGYTF. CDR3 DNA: TGTGCCTGGAGCCCAGCCGACTATGGCTACACCTTC.

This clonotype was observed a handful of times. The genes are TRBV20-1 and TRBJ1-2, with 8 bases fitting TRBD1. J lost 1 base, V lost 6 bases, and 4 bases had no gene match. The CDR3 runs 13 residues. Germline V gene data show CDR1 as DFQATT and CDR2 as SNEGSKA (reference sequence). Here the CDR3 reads CSARTGLNYGYTF. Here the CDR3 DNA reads TGCAGTGCCCGGACAGGGCTTAACTATGGCTACACCTTC.

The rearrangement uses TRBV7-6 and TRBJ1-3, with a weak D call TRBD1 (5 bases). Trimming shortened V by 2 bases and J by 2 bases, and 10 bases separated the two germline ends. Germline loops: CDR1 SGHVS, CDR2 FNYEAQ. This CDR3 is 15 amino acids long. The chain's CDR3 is CASSLSGTPGNTIYF. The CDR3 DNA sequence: TGTGCCAGCAGCTTATCAGGGACGCCTGGAAACACCATATATTTT.

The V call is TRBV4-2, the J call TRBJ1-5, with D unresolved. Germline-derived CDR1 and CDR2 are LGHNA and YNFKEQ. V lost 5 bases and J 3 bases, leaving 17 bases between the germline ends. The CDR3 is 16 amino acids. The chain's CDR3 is CASSCHLLLVNQPQHF. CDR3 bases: TGTGCCAGCAGCTGTCATTTACTCCTGGTCAATCAGCCCCAGCATTTT.

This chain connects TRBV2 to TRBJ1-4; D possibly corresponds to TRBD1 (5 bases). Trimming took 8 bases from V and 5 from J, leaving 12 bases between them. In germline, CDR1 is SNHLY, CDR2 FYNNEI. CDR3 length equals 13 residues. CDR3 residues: CASRQGQNEKLFF. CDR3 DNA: TGTGCCAGCCGCCAGGGCCAAAATGAAAAACTGTTTTTT.

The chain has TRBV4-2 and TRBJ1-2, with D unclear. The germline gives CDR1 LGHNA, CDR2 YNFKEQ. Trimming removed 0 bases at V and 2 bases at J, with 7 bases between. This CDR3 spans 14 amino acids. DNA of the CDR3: TGTGCCAGCAGCCAAGATCTCAGGAACTATGGCTACACCTTC. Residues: CASSQDLRNYGYTF.

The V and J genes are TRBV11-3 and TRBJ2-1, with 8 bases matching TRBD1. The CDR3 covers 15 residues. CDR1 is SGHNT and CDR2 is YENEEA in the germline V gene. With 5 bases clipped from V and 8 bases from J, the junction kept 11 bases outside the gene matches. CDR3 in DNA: TGTGCCAGCAGCGCCGGGACAGGTCGAATTGATGAGCAGTTCTTC. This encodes CASSAGTGRIDEQFF.

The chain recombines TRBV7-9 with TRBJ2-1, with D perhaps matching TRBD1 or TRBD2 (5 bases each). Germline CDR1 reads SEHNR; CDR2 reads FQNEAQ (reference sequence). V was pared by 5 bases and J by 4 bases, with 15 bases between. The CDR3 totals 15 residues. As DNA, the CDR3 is TGTGCCAGCAGCGGAACTACCGGGACGTACAATGAGCAGTTCTTC. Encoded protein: CASSGTTGTYNEQFF.

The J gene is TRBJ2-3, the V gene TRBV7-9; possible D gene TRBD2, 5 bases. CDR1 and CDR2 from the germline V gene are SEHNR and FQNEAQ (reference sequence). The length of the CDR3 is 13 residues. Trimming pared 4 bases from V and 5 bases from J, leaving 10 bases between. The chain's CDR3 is CASSWGAQDTQYF. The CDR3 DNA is TGTGCCAGCAGCTGGGGAGCCCAAGATACGCAGTATTTT.

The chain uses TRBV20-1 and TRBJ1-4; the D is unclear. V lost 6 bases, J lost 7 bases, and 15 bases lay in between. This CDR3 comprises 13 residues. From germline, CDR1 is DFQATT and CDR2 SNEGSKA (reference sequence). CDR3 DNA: TGCAGTGCCCCGGCGGAAAGCGGTGAAAAACTGTTTTTT. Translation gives CSAPAESGEKLFF.

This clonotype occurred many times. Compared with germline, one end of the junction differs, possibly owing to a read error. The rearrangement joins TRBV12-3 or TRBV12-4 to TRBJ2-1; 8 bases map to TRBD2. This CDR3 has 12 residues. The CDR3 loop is CASRRPPGGALF. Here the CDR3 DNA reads TGTGCCAGCAGACGACCCCCCGGGGGGGCCCTCTTC.

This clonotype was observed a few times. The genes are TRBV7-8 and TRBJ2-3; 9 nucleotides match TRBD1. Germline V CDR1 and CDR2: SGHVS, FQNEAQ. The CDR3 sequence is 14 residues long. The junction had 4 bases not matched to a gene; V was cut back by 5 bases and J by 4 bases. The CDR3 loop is CASSRGQGPDTQYF. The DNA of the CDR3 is TGTGCCAGCAGCCGGGGACAGGGCCCAGATACGCAGTATTTT.

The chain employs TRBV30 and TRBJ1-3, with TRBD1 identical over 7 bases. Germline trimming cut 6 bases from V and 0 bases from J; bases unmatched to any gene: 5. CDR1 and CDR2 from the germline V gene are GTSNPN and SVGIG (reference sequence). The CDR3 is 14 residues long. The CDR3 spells CACRDSTSGNTIYF. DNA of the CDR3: TGTGCCTGCCGGGACAGCACCTCTGGAAACACCATATATTTT.

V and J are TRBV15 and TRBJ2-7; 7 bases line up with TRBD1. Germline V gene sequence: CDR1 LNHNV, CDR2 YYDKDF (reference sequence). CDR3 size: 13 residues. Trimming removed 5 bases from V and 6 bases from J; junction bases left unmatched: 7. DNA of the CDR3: TGTGCCACCAGCGGGACCCAGGGGGTCGAGCAGTACGTC. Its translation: CATSGTQGVEQYV.

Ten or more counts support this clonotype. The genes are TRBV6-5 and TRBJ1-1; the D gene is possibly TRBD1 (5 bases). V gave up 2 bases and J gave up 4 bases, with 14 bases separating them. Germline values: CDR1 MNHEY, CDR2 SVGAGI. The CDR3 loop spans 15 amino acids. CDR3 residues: CASSYDGVGGTEAFF. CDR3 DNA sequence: TGTGCCAGCAGTTACGACGGTGTTGGGGGCACTGAAGCTTTCTTT.

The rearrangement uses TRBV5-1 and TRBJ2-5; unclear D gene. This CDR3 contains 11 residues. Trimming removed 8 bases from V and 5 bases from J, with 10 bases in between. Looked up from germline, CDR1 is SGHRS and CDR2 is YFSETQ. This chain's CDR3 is CASILEETQYF. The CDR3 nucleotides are TGCGCCAGTATCTTAGAGGAGACCCAGTACTTC.

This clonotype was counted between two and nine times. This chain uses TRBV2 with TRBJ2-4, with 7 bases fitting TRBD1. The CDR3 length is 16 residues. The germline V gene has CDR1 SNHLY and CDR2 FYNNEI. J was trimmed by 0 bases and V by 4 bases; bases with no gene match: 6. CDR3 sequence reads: CASSGLGGRAKNIQYF. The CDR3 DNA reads TGTGCCAGCAGTGGGCTAGGGGGCCGAGCCAAAAACATTCAGTACTTC.

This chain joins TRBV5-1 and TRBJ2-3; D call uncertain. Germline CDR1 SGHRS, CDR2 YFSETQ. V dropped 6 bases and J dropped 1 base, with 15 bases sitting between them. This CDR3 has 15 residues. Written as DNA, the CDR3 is TGCGCCAGCAAGGCAGGCCCTGAGGGCACAGATACGCAGTATTTT. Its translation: CASKAGPEGTDTQYF.

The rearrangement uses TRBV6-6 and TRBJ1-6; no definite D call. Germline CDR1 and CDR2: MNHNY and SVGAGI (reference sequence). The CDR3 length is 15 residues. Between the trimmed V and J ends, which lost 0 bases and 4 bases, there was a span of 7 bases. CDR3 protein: CASSYSPDYNSPLHF. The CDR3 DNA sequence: TGTGCCAGCAGTTACTCGCCAGATTATAATTCACCCCTCCACTTT.

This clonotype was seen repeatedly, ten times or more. This CDR3 reads CASSQVGDGTYGARDEQFF. CDR3 sequence (DNA): TGCGCCAGCAGCCAAGTGGGGGACGGGACCTACGGTGCCCGCGATGAGCAGTTCTTC. The genes are TRBV4-3 and TRBJ2-1, with D possibly being TRBD1 or TRBD2 (5 bases each). The germline V gene encodes CDR1 LGHNA and CDR2 YSLEER. The V end lost 1 base, the J end lost 8 bases, and 27 bases lay between the germline ends. This CDR3 is 19 amino acids long.

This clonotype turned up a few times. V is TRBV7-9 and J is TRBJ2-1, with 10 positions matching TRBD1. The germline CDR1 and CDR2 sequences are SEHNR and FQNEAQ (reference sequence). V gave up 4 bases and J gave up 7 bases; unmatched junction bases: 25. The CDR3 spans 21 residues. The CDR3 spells CASSSPYSTTGGSVGWNEQFF. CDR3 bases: TGTGCCAGCAGCTCCCCCTATTCGACGACAGGGGGCTCGGTAGGGTGGAATGAGCAGTTCTTC.

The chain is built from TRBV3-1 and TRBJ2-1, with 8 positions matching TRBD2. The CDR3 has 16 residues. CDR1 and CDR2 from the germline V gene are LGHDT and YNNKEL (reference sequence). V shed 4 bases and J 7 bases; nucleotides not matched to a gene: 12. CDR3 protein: CASSPLGERGLNEQFF. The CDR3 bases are TGTGCCAGCAGCCCCCTCGGGGAGCGGGGGCTGAATGAGCAGTTCTTC.

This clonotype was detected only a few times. In DNA form, the CDR3 reads TGCGCCAGCAGCCAAGGACGGGCGATTAACTATGGCTACACCTTC. Translating it yields CASSQGRAINYGYTF. V is TRBV4-3 and J is TRBJ1-2; no clear D. This CDR3 contains 15 residues. Germline V gene lookup returns CDR1 LGHNA and CDR2 YSLEER. V was shortened by 1 base and J by 1 base, with 10 bases between the two germline ends.